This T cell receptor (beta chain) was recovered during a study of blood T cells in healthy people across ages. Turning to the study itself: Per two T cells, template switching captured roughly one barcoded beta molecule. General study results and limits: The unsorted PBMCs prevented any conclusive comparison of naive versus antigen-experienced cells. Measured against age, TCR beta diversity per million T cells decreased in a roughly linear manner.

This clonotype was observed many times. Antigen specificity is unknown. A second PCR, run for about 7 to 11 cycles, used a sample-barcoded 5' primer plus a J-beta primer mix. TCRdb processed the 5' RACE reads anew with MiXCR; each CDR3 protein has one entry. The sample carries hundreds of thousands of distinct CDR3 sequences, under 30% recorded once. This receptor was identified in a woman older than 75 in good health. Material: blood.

The CDR3 loop reads CASSPSRGEETQYF. DNA for the CDR3: TGTGCCAGCAGCCCCTCGCGGGGGGAAGAGACCCAGTACTTC. This chain links TRBV11-2 with TRBJ2-5; 8 bases are shared with TRBD2. Germline trimming cut 5 bases from V and 3 bases from J; bases unmatched to any gene: 5. This CDR3 contains 14 residues. Germline CDR1 reads SGHAT; CDR2 reads FQNNGV.